Listed below are T cell receptor beta chains from one sample, sequenced in a study of shared clonotypes between healthy human individuals. Sequenced by immunoSEQ multiplex PCR; TCRdb stores in-frame clones only, minus some. This sample has 2,500,000 or so clones; about 90% occur once, and the top ten carry around 0.38%. The specimen sequenced was naive CD4+ T cells from PBMCs. The receptors come from a man between 18 and 35 years old in good health. Some clones in this sample may be carry-over from other donors' samples. The CDR3 runs from the conserved cysteine through the conserved F or W. The order of the fields is D gene, clone size, V gene, J gene, CDR3 protein, CDR3 DNA. D genes are given only for firm matches. Size is stated for part of the rows, as once, few or many counts, or as a class when the clone is expanded.

-	-	TRBV28	TRBJ1-2	CASSSTGQLYGYTF	TGTGCCAGCAGCTCAACTGGACAGTTGTATGGCTACACCTTC
-	-	TRBV7-2	TRBJ1-1	CASIPLGAANTEAFF	TGTGCCAGCATCCCCTTGGGGGCAGCGAACACTGAAGCTTTCTTT
-	-	TRBV7-3	TRBJ2-1	CASSYGTSYNEQFF	TGTGCCAGCAGCTACGGGACCTCCTACAATGAGCAGTTCTTC
TRBD1	-	TRBV27	TRBJ2-7	CASSSPLRQGAHEQYF	TGTGCCAGCAGTTCACCACTAAGACAGGGGGCCCACGAGCAGTACTTC
TRBD1	-	TRBV28	TRBJ1-1	CASRRQGANTEAFF	TGTGCCAGCAGAAGGCAGGGGGCCAACACTGAAGCTTTCTTT
-	-	TRBV28	TRBJ1-1	CASSPSPGQNTEAFF	TGTGCCAGCAGTCCTAGCCCGGGGCAGAACACTGAAGCTTTCTTT
-	-	TRBV6-1	TRBJ2-1	CASSDQTPTYNEQFF	TGTGCCAGCAGTGATCAGACTCCAACCTACAATGAGCAGTTCTTC
-	once	TRBV5-5	TRBJ1-1	CASSLGFAGPPGAFF	TGTGCCAGCAGCTTGGGGTTCGCGGGGCCGCCGGGGGCTTTCTTT
-	-	TRBV6-6	TRBJ2-7	CASSYSRYEQYF	TGTGCCAGCAGTTACTCGCGTTACGAGCAGTACTTC
-	-	TRBV28	TRBJ2-6	CASAYGANVLTF	TGTGCCAGCGCGTATGGGGCCAACGTCCTGACTTTC
-	-	TRBV6-1	TRBJ1-1	CASIPTASSTEAFF	TGTGCCAGCATCCCAACCGCTAGCAGCACTGAAGCTTTCTTT
-	-	TRBV28	TRBJ1-2	CASSSADRRYGYTF	TGTGCCAGCAGTTCCGCCGACAGGAGATACGGCTACACCTTC
-	-	TRBV6-1	TRBJ1-2	CASSNGNRGGYTF	TGTGCCAGCAGTAATGGGAACAGAGGCGGCTACACCTTC
-	-	TRBV19	TRBJ2-4	CASSIDRGDIQYF	TGTGCCAGTAGTATCGACCGCGGGGACATTCAGTACTTC
-	-	TRBV7-7	TRBJ2-1	CASSLGSGQYNEQFF	TGTGCCAGCAGCTTAGGATCTGGACAGTACAATGAGCAGTTCTTC
-	few	TRBV29-1	TRBJ1-1	CSGNLGTEAFF	TGCAGCGGAAACCTGGGGACTGAAGCTTTCTTT
TRBD2	once	TRBV9	TRBJ2-1	CASTRGASGDEQFF	TGTGCCAGCACCCGGGGGGCTAGCGGGGATGAGCAGTTCTTC
TRBD1	-	TRBV5-1	TRBJ1-1	CASSPADRVWGTEAFF	TGCGCCAGCAGCCCCGCCGACAGGGTATGGGGCACTGAAGCTTTCTTT
-	-	TRBV18	TRBJ2-7	CASSPRYYEQYF	TGTGCCAGCTCACCGAGGTACTACGAGCAGTACTTC
-	-	TRBV5-4	TRBJ1-2	CASSLAGRTNYGYTF	TGTGCCAGCAGCTTGGCGGGACGGACAAACTATGGCTACACCTTC
-	-	TRBV7-6	TRBJ2-1	CASSLGRGGYNEQFF	TGTGCCAGCAGCTTAGGCAGGGGAGGCTACAATGAGCAGTTCTTC
-	-	TRBV5-1	TRBJ2-7	CASSLAAAYEQYF	TGCGCCAGCAGCTTGGCCGCAGCTTACGAGCAGTACTTC
-	-	TRBV9	TRBJ2-2	CASSVEGPYTGELFF	TGTGCCAGCAGCGTAGAAGGGCCTTACACCGGGGAGCTGTTTTTT
TRBD2	-	TRBV7-3	TRBJ2-1	CASSLGLAGYNEQFF	TGTGCCAGCAGCTTAGGACTAGCGGGATACAATGAGCAGTTCTTC
-	-	TRBV2	TRBJ2-5	CASESGTQYF	TGTGCCAGCGAGTCCGGGACCCAGTACTTC
-	once	TRBV11-2	TRBJ2-5	CASLVGETQYF	TGTGCCAGTCTCGTCGGAGAGACCCAGTACTTC
TRBD1	-	TRBV7-2	TRBJ1-3	CASSFQGTGTGNTIYF	TGTGCCAGCAGCTTCCAGGGGACAGGGACCGGAAACACCATATATTTT
-	-	TRBV27	TRBJ2-7	CASSLAGLNEQYF	TGTGCCAGCAGTTTAGCGGGACTGAACGAGCAGTACTTC
-	-	TRBV7-2	TRBJ2-3	CASSLGLSPQYF	TGTGCCAGCAGCTTAGGCCTTTCGCCGCAGTATTTT
-	-	TRBV5-4	TRBJ1-3	CASSLFQQGGNTIYF	TGTGCCAGCAGCTTGTTCCAGCAGGGGGGAAACACCATATATTTT
-	once	TRBV27	TRBJ2-2	CASSSFLVPVSANTGELFF	TGTGCCAGCAGTTCCTTTCTAGTTCCCGTCTCTGCGAACACCGGGGAGCTGTTTTTT
-	once	TRBV5-5	TRBJ2-7	CASSPRRGLGDYEQYF	TGTGCCAGCAGCCCACGGAGGGGGCTAGGGGATTACGAGCAGTACTTC
TRBD1	-	TRBV5-1	TRBJ1-5	CASSPMTGDQPQHF	TGCGCCAGCAGCCCTATGACAGGGGACCAGCCCCAGCATTTT
-	-	TRBV4-1	TRBJ1-5	CASSQDSSEGSVGNQPQHF	TGCGCCAGCAGCCAAGATTCGAGCGAGGGGTCAGTTGGCAATCAGCCCCAGCATTTT
-	-	TRBV5-1	TRBJ2-7	CASSIGDGAYEQYF	TGCGCCAGCAGCATAGGGGACGGCGCCTACGAGCAGTACTTC